The clone carrying this T cell receptor (beta chain) was observed at least ten times. The data derive from a study of read filtering for tumor transcriptome and immune sequencing. The length of the CDR3 is 14 residues. The ends were cut back, 3 bases at V and 7 bases at J, with 16 bases in the middle. This library used approximately 390 ng RNA and molecular barcoded adaptors spanning alpha/delta and beta/gamma chains. MiXCR, run by TCRdb on the reads, gives a single entry per CDR3 protein. The sample comprises 75,000 to 95,000 distinct CDR3 sequences, roughly 21% of which are singletons, and about an eighth rests with the top ten.

Sequencing used a population of CD138-negative cells sorted from bone marrow. The TCR originated in a donor at least 40 years old with multiple myeloma. The rearrangement uses TRBV12-3 or TRBV12-4 and TRBJ2-7; D may be TRBD1 (5 bases). The CDR3 loop is CASSLGQGLGEQYF. The CDR3 DNA is TGTGCCAGCAGTTTGGGCCAGGGCCTGGGGGAGCAGTACTTC.